Included here is one T cell receptor beta chain sequence, with context. This CDR3 region has 15 residues. The germline CDR1 and CDR2 sequences are MDHEN and SYDVKM. V lost 3 bases to trimming and J lost 6 bases; unmatched junction nucleotides: 6. Data came from immunoSEQ multiplex PCR; TCRdb stores just in-frame clones and leaves some out. In the table there are under 300,000 clones, 80% to 90% of which are singletons. This entry is derived from a study of blood T cell repertoires in COVID-19. The sequenced material came from peripheral blood. The TCR originated in a man in his 60s with acute or convalescent COVID-19. The chain couples TRBV28 to TRBJ2-1; 9 nucleotides agree with TRBD2. CDR3 in amino acids: CASSLGTSYGNEQFF. The CDR3 DNA sequence: TGTGCCAGCAGTTTGGGGACTAGCTACGGCAATGAGCAGTTCTTC.